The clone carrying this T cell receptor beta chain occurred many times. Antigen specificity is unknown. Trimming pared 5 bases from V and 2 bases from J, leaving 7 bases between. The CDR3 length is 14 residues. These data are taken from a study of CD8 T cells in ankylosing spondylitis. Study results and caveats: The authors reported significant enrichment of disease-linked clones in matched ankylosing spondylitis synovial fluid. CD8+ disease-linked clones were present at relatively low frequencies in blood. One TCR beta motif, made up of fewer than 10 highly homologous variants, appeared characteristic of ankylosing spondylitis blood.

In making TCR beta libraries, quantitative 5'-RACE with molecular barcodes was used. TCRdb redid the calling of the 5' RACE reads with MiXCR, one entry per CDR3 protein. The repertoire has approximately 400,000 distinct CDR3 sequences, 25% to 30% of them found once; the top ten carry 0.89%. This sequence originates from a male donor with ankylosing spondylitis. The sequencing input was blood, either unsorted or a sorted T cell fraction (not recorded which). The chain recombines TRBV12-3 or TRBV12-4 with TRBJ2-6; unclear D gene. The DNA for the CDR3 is TGTGCCAGCAGTCCCCAGGCTGGGGCCAACGTCCTGACTTTC. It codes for CASSPQAGANVLTF.